Presented here are 3 T cell receptor beta chains from one specimen sequenced in a study of OX40 agonist ivuxolimab in advanced cancers. The library was produced with the immunoSEQ multiplex PCR assay. Here the immuneACCESS table is served through TCRdb, limited to in-frame sequences with V and J called. Missing clones are a known gap in these copies; in checked studies unresolved V genes cover under half, and the rest lacks a known reason. Within this sample are roughly 63,000 clones, with 89% of them counted one time only. Of the sample, approximately 12% falls within the top ten clones. This material consisted of CD4+ or CD8+ T cells sorted from blood, taken in a trial of the OX40 agonist ivuxolimab. The receptor source for this set is an adult with an advanced solid tumor such as melanoma, head and neck, liver or kidney cancer.

V and J are TRBV6-5 and TRBJ2-1, with TRBD2 matching 7 bases. Germline loops: CDR1 MNHEY, CDR2 SVGAGI. The trim removed 2 bases at V and 5 bases at J, leaving 6 bases unmatched. This CDR3 comprises 15 residues. The CDR3 region is CASSYRASGDNEQFF. The CDR3 DNA follows: TGTGCCAGCAGTTACCGGGCTAGCGGTGACAATGAGCAGTTCTTC.

The chain uses TRBV13 and TRBJ1-2; no reliable D call. This CDR3 is built from 13 residues. Germline V lookup: CDR1 PRHDT, CDR2 FYEKMQ (reference sequence). Trimming pared 10 bases from V and 4 bases from J, leaving 16 bases between. CDR3 DNA sequence: TGTGCCATTGGTTCCGACGGTCTCTATGGCTACACCTTC. Amino acids: CAIGSDGLYGYTF.

The CDR3 DNA reads as TGTGCCAGCAGGCAACGTCCTGGGAGCAGTGAAGAGACCCAGTACTTC. Protein sequence: CASRQRPGSSEETQYF. The gene calls are TRBV28 and TRBJ2-5, with a weak D call TRBD2 (5 bases). Germline CDR1 and CDR2: MDHEN and SYDVKM. With 6 bases removed from V and 3 bases from J, the gap between germline ends came to 20 bases. This CDR3 spans 16 amino acids.